This T cell receptor beta chain was retrieved from a study of T cell responses to AZD1222 COVID-19 vaccine. With regard to this clone: Its antigen is unidentified.

Looked up from germline, CDR1 is SGHRS and CDR2 is YFSETQ. CDR3 length: 11 amino acids. V dropped 1 base and J dropped 4 bases, with 2 bases sitting between them. Generated by immunoSEQ multiplex PCR, the TCRdb table keeps only in-frame clones and is missing some. There are 200,000 or so clones in the sample; 90% to 95% occur only once, and about 1% lies in the top ten. Whole-study results and caveats: Donors in the cohort were predominantly white British and more often female, and clonal diversity was possibly underestimated. Baseline serostatus was positive in only a handful of AZD1222 recipients. Among vaccine-associated CD4 TCRs, coverage spanned spike, with dominance at 160-218 and 743-854.

V and J are TRBV5-1 and TRBJ2-5; no clear D gene. The source of this sequence is an adult in good health. The sequencing used peripheral blood, collected on day 0 of MenACWY control vaccination. The CDR3 is CASSLRETQYF. In DNA form, the CDR3 reads TGCGCCAGCAGCTTGCGAGAGACCCAGTACTTC.